This entry lists 21 T cell receptor beta chains sequenced from one sample in a study of T cell repertoires in cytomegalovirus infection. One entry per CDR3 protein results from TCRdb running MiXCR on the reads. The sample includes more than 200,000 distinct CDR3 sequences, approximately 9% of them seen just once. Material for sequencing was PBMCs. The receptors stem from a human donor in good health (CMV status not recorded). Some clones in this sample may be carry-over from other donors' samples.

This clonotype was picked up many times. One end of the junction does not line up with germline, which may come from a read error. This chain uses TRBV7-2 with TRBJ2-1; 8 bases align to TRBD2. This CDR3 comprises 15 residues. CDR1 and CDR2 from the germline V gene are SGHTA and FQGNSA. The CDR3 region has the DNA TGTGCCAGCAGCGTAGCGGGAACCCCCACCAATGAGCAGTTCTTC. This codes for CASSVAGTPTNEQFF.

This clonotype was counted many times. The chain recombines TRBV28 with TRBJ1-5, with 8 bases lining up with TRBD1. This CDR3 is 14 amino acids long. V lost 6 bases, J lost 5 bases, and 6 bases stayed unmatched. Germline CDR1 is MDHEN and CDR2 is SYDVKM. CDR3 amino acids: CASRGQGGYQPQHF. The CDR3 DNA reads TGTGCCAGCAGAGGACAGGGAGGATATCAGCCCCAGCATTTT.

This clonotype was seen many times. The V call is TRBV5-4, the J call TRBJ2-1; weak D call: TRBD2 (6 bases). Trimming shortened V by 4 bases and J by 6 bases, and 14 bases separated the two germline ends. CDR3 length equals 14 residues. CDR1 and CDR2 from the germline V gene are SGHNT and YYREEE (reference sequence). The CDR3 is CASSPRDFFNEQFF. The CDR3 nucleotides read TGTGCCAGCAGCCCGCGGGACTTTTTCAATGAGCAGTTCTTC.

This clonotype was seen many times. The V and J genes are TRBV4-3 and TRBJ2-3, with 7 bases matching TRBD2. V was clipped by 0 bases and J by 6 bases; unmatched bases: 6. This CDR3 is built from 15 residues. CDR1 is LGHNA and CDR2 is YSLEER in the germline V gene. CDR3 sequence reads: CASSQEGRGGDTQYF. The CDR3 DNA reads as TGCGCCAGCAGCCAAGAAGGGAGGGGCGGTGATACGCAGTATTTT.

This clonotype was recorded many times. This rearrangement joins TRBV7-2 to TRBJ1-5; D not resolved. The V end lost 5 bases, the J end lost 5 bases, and 10 bases lay between the germline ends. The CDR3 covers 13 residues. In germline, CDR1 is SGHTA, CDR2 FQGNSA. The CDR3 reads CASSQERDQPQHF. The CDR3 DNA reads TGTGCCAGCAGCCAGGAGCGGGATCAGCCCCAGCATTTT.

This clonotype was observed a handful of times. The chain carries TRBV6-1 and TRBJ2-3, with D maybe TRBD2 (6 bases). The CDR3 has 15 amino acids. The V gene lost 5 bases and the J gene lost 0 bases, with 12 bases spanning the gap. Germline lookup yields CDR1 MNHNS and CDR2 SASEGT. For the CDR3, the DNA is TGTGCCAGCAGTAAGGGACTTCTAAGCACAGATACGCAGTATTTT. Translating it yields CASSKGLLSTDTQYF.

The table lists this clonotype with many counts. This sequence joins TRBV28 and TRBJ2-3, with 8 bases that match TRBD1. The CDR3 is made up of 15 amino acids. Unmatched junction bases numbered 12, after V lost 7 bases and J lost 6 bases. Germline loops: CDR1 MDHEN, CDR2 SYDVKM. The CDR3 loop reads CASTGTGQALDTQYF. In DNA, the CDR3 is TGTGCCAGCACTGGTACGGGACAGGCCCTGGATACGCAGTATTTT.

This clonotype was observed many times. This sequence joins TRBV28 and TRBJ1-2; D gene unclear. V was shortened by 4 bases and J by 3 bases, with 9 bases between the two germline ends. The germline V gene has CDR1 MDHEN and CDR2 SYDVKM. The CDR3 totals 13 residues. The CDR3 nucleotides are TGTGCCAGCAGTTCTAGCCGGGACTATGGCTACACCTTC. Amino acids: CASSSSRDYGYTF.

This chain links TRBV9 with TRBJ1-2; tentatively, D is TRBD1 (5 bases). The CDR3 contains 14 residues. V lost 0 bases, J lost 0 bases, and 6 bases lay in between. Germline loops: CDR1 SGDLS, CDR2 YYNGEE. The CDR3 nucleotides are TGTGCCAGCAGCGTAGAGGGGACTAACTATGGCTACACCTTC. It is translated as CASSVEGTNYGYTF.

This chain links TRBV18 with TRBJ2-7, with a tentative D call TRBD1 (6 bases). V was clipped by 3 bases and J by 5 bases, with 20 bases between them. Looked up from germline, CDR1 is KGHSH and CDR2 is LQKENI. There are 16 residues in the CDR3. The CDR3 spells CASSPGQSIKYNEQYF. CDR3 sequence (DNA): TGTGCCAGCTCACCGGGACAAAGTATAAAATATAACGAGCAGTACTTC.

The table lists this clonotype with many counts. The genes are TRBV2 and TRBJ1-5; D not certain. This CDR3 comprises 13 residues. Germline values: CDR1 SNHLY, CDR2 FYNNEI. V dropped 4 bases and J dropped 4 bases, with 8 bases sitting between them. The CDR3 coding sequence is TGTGCCAGCAGTGGGGCAGAAAATCAGCCCCAGCATTTT. As protein: CASSGAENQPQHF.

This clonotype appeared many times. The chain recombines TRBV7-2 with TRBJ2-7; tentative D call: TRBD2 (5 bases). The length of the CDR3 is 14 residues. Germline V gene lookup returns CDR1 SGHTA and CDR2 FQGNSA. Trimming removed 7 bases from V and 5 bases from J, with 18 bases in between. CDR3 sequence (DNA): TGTGCCAGCAACTCCAGGACTGGGAAGGACGAGCAGTACTTC. Amino acid sequence: CASNSRTGKDEQYF.

This clonotype appeared a few times. This chain connects TRBV6-1 to TRBJ1-4; D call uncertain. The CDR3 runs 14 residues. Trimming cost V 7 bases and J 5 bases, with 14 bases left between them. Germline CDR1 is MNHNS and CDR2 is SASEGT. For the CDR3, the DNA is TGTGCCAGCAACCCGGGGTCACCAAATGAAAAACTGTTTTTT. Its translation: CASNPGSPNEKLFF.

This clonotype was picked up many times. V usage is TRBV7-2 and J usage is TRBJ2-2, with a tentative D call TRBD2 (5 bases). CDR3 length: 15 amino acids. Germline CDR1 reads SGHTA; CDR2 reads FQGNSA. Trimming cost V 0 bases and J 4 bases, with 9 bases left between them. The CDR3 loop reads CASSLAGAPTGELFF. CDR3 nucleotides: TGTGCCAGCAGCTTAGCGGGAGCCCCCACCGGGGAGCTGTTTTTT.

This clonotype has at least ten counts. The rearrangement joins TRBV7-4 to TRBJ1-4, with 8 nucleotides matching TRBD1. V shed 5 bases and J 5 bases; nucleotides not matched to a gene: 7. This CDR3 is 15 amino acids long. CDR1 SGHVT and CDR2 SQSDAQ come from the germline V gene. DNA for the CDR3: TGTGCCAGCAGCCCGGGACAGGCCAAGAATGAAAAACTGTTTTTT. This translates into CASSPGQAKNEKLFF.

This clonotype turned up a few times. The J gene is TRBJ2-7, the V gene TRBV7-2, with TRBD1 matching 7 bases. V dropped 1 base and J dropped 4; count of bases not matched to a gene: 16. The CDR3 sequence is 18 residues long. Per the germline V gene, CDR1 is SGHTA and CDR2 is FQGNSA. CDR3 DNA: TGTGCCAGCAGCTTAGATTCCCGCGGACAGGTATACTGGTACGAGCAGTACTTC. Translated: CASSLDSRGQVYWYEQYF.

This clonotype was counted ten times or more. This chain joins TRBV4-3 and TRBJ1-2, with 7 nucleotides matching TRBD1. The CDR3 runs to 18 residues. The germline gives CDR1 LGHNA, CDR2 YSLEER. The V segment lost 0 bases and the J segment 8 bases; nucleotides outside the gene matches: 18. The CDR3 reads CASSQELLSTGRPEGYTF. DNA for the CDR3: TGCGCCAGCAGCCAAGAACTCCTCTCGACAGGGCGGCCGGAAGGCTACACCTTC.

This clonotype was observed at least ten times. CDR3 residues: CSANSPLVSYEQYF. CDR3 coding DNA: TGCAGTGCTAATAGTCCTCTAGTCTCCTACGAGCAGTACTTC. The V call is TRBV20-1, the J call TRBJ2-7; unclear D gene. Germline V lookup: CDR1 DFQATT, CDR2 SNEGSKA (reference sequence). CDR3 length: 14 residues. The V end was cut by 4 bases, the J end by 0 bases, with 13 bases between.

J is TRBJ1-4 and V is TRBV7-3; D not resolved. This CDR3 contains 15 residues. The germline V gene encodes CDR1 SGHTA and CDR2 FQGTGA. V dropped 5 bases and J dropped 5 bases, with 15 bases sitting between them. The CDR3 loop is CASSLAGSKNEKLFF. CDR3 DNA sequence: TGTGCCAGCAGCCTGGCGGGGAGCAAGAATGAAAAACTGTTTTTT.

This clonotype has ten or more counts. The chain uses TRBV6-5 and TRBJ1-1, with 7 bases aligning to TRBD1. Germline V gene data show CDR1 as MNHEY and CDR2 as SVGAGI. V lost 2 bases to trimming and J lost 4 bases; unmatched junction nucleotides: 4. The CDR3 length is 14 residues. The CDR3 here is CASSYVGGGTEAFF. Written as DNA, the CDR3 is TGTGCCAGCAGTTACGTAGGGGGCGGCACTGAAGCTTTCTTT.

This clonotype came up a few times. The chain couples TRBV7-8 to TRBJ2-1; D remains unclear. Germline V gene lookup returns CDR1 SGHVS and CDR2 FQNEAQ. The length of the CDR3 is 15 residues. Between the trimmed V and J ends, which lost 1 base and 7 bases, there was a span of 14 bases. CDR3 in DNA: TGTGCCAGCAGCTTAGACGGCCTTGTCGGTAATGAGCAGTTCTTC. The encoded protein is CASSLDGLVGNEQFF.